The clone carrying this T cell receptor beta chain was counted only a few times. The data stem from a study of early T cells in non-severe SARS-CoV-2 infection. TCRdb processed the 5' RACE reads anew with MiXCR; each CDR3 protein has one entry. The data show 55,000 to 85,000 distinct CDR3 sequences, with around 12% seen just once and about 4.2% held by the top ten. In germline, CDR1 is KGHSH, CDR2 LQKENI. The CDR3 has 15 amino acids. V was trimmed by 1 base and J by 5 bases, leaving 14 bases between them. The specimen sequenced was whole blood. The chain links TRBV18 to TRBJ1-1, with D possibly matching TRBD1 (6 bases). This clonotype was sampled from an adult who was a healthcare worker with PCR-confirmed SARS-CoV-2 infection or an uninfected control (not recorded which). This chain's CDR3 is CASSPLGAGETEAFF. DNA for the CDR3: TGTGCCAGCTCACCACTCGGCGCAGGGGAGACTGAAGCTTTCTTT.